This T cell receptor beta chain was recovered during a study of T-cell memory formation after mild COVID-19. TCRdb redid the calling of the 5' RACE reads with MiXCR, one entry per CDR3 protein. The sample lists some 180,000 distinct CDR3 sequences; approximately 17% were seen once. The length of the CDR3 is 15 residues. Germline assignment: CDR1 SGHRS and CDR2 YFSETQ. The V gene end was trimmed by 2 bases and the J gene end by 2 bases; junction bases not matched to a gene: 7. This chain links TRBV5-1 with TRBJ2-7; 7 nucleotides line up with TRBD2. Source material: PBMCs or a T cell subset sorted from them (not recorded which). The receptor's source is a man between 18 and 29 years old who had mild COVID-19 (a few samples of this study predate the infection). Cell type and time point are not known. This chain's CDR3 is CASSFRDGGTYEQYF. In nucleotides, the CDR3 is TGCGCCAGCAGCTTCCGGGACGGGGGGACCTACGAGCAGTACTTC.